This T cell receptor beta chain was sequenced for a study of shared clonotypes between healthy human individuals. The overall study: Donors were a couple of women and a few men aged 18 to 49.

Adult Caucasians living in Nashville, Tennessee made up all of the donors. CDR3 length: 14 amino acids. V was clipped by 1 base and J by 3 bases, with 10 bases between them. The germline CDR1 and CDR2 sequences are SGHNT and YYREEE (reference sequence). Overall study results and limits: The study generally estimated greater richness for naive than memory subsets. Large sequencing depth failed to make sorted-subset sequencing complete, rarefaction showed.

Generated by immunoSEQ multiplex PCR, the TCRdb table keeps only in-frame clones and is missing some. This table holds millions of clones, about 95% found once. Turning to this clone: Its specificity is not known.

This TCR derives from a man aged 18 to 35 in good health. Sequencing was done on a sample of naive CD4+ T cells sorted from blood. Subset given: CD45RA+ positively selected. The chain is built from TRBV5-4 and TRBJ2-5, with D possibly being TRBD1 or TRBD2 (5 bases each). The CDR3 DNA reads as TGTGCCAGCAGCTTGCAGGGAGTGAAAGAGACCCAGTACTTC. Translated, it gives CASSLQGVKETQYF.